This TCR beta chain was sequenced in a study of blood T cell repertoires in COVID-19 (dated by TCRdb to the early 2020s). With regard to the full study: Samples covering the acute and convalescent phases of COVID-19 were provided by collaborators in the United States, Italy and Spain. The repertoires were released in a freely available public database intended as a resource for research on the immune response to SARS-CoV-2. Where available, HLA class I and class II types were obtained from metadata supplied by the sample provider rather than from assay-based typing. A de-identified subject ID, COVID-19 status, age in years and sex were almost always included in the sample metadata. Subjects who had been exposed to COVID-19, were actively infected with it, or had recovered from it provided the deeply sampled blood TCRbeta repertoires that made up the dataset. The samples were drawn from the first 160 participants of the ongoing ImmuneRACE study and from about 1,200 subjects provided by 6 global collaborators. The material from the prospective study consisted of cDNA or gDNA derived from T cells, B-cell-depleted T cells, or PBMCs.

Here is what the overall study found, with its caveats: The amount of clinical and demographic metadata varied by source and participant and was provided uncurated.

One collaborating source in Seattle enrolled patients during active infection and followed them longitudinally through the course of disease. Each collaborating institution followed its own protocols to collect whole blood in K2EDTA tubes. For TCRbeta analysis, collaborators shipped samples as frozen whole blood, isolated PBMCs, or DNA extracted from either of those sample types. On this clone: No antigen is known for it. No base-level quality is on record; no much larger clone is a single base apart.

The CDR3 covers 14 residues, taking in both the cysteine and the phenylalanine. The retained sequence is limited to the CDR3, 42 bases, with the frame set at the first base. CDR1 MNHEY and CDR2 SVGAGI are derived from the germline V gene. Trimming accounts for 7 bases at V and 1 base at J, while the number of junction bases matched to no gene is 4. TCRbeta CDR3 regions were amplified from genomic DNA using the immunoSEQ Assay, a bias-controlled multiplex PCR. On the authors' methods: Nucleated cell counts per sample were estimated from amplification of reference gene primers within the assay. To quantify the absolute abundance of each unique TCRbeta CDR3 rearrangement, sequence reads were collapsed and filtered. For each sample, productive Simpson clonality was calculated as the square root of Simpson's diversity index across productive rearrangements. The table was pulled from immuneACCESS by TCRdb, which kept in-frame rearrangements only. Such tables lose some clones; where checked, under half of the loss comes from unresolved V genes, and the rest has no known cause. The DNA was the basis for D and trimming; V, J and clone size are from that table. This sample has about 76,000 clones in its table, and about 85% of those were observed once. The top ten hold roughly 11% of the sample.

This clonotype originated in a man aged 55 to 70 with COVID-19, enrolled during active disease. The V and J segments used are TRBV6-5 and TRBJ1-3; 7 nucleotides in the junction match TRBD1. Sample: peripheral blood. The CDR3 region: CASTDRASGNTIYF. At the DNA level, the sequence is TGTGCCAGCACAGACAGGGCTTCTGGAAACACCATATATTTT.